The source of this T cell receptor beta chain is a study of cytotoxic CD8 clonotypes in ibrutinib-treated CLL. This table comes from immunoSEQ multiplex PCR, and its TCRdb copy is limited to in-frame clones, with some not included. Seen here are some 92,000 clones, 77% observed once, and the top ten hold about 22%. The CDR3 consists of 14 residues. Per the germline V gene, CDR1 is GTSNPN and CDR2 is SVGIG (reference sequence). V was trimmed by 2 bases and J by 14 bases, leaving 19 bases between them. The receptor was isolated from a human donor with chronic lymphocytic leukemia. The specimen was PBMCs, collected after 24 months of ibrutinib treatment. The V call is TRBV30, the J call TRBJ1-6, with D unresolved. DNA of the CDR3: TGTGCCTGGAGTCCGGCGGAAGGACTTAGGACCCTCCACTTT. The encoded protein is CAWSPAEGLRTLHF. The full variable domain, its missing parts supplied by reference TRBV30 and TRBJ1-6, is SQTIHQWPATLVQPVGSPLSLECTVEGTSNPNLYWYRQAAGRGLQLLFYSVGIGQISSEVPQNLSASRPQDRQFILSSKKLLLSDSGFYLCAWSPAEGLRTLHFGNGTRLTVT.